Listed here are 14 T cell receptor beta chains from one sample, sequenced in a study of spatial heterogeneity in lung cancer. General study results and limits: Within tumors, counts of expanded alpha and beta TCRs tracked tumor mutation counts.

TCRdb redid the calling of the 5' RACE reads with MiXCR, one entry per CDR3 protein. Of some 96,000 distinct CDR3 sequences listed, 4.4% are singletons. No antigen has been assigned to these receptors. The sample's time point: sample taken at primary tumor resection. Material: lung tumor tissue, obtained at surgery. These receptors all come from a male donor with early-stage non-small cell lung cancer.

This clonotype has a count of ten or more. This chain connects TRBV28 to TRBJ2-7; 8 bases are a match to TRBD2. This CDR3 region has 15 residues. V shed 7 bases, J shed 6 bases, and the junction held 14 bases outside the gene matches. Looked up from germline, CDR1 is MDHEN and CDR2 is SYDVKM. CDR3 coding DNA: TGTGCCAGCACCTCCACGACGGGGGGGCATGGCGAGCAGTACTTC. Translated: CASTSTTGGHGEQYF.

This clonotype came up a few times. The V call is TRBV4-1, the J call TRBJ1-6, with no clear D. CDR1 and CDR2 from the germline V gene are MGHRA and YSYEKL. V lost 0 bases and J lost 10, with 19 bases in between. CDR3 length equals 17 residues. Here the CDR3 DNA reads TGCGCCAGCAGCCAAGAAGGAACGCTGAATTCGGGATCACCCCTCCACTTT. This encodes CASSQEGTLNSGSPLHF.

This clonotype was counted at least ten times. In nucleotides, the CDR3 is TGCAGCGTTGCGTCCAGGGGCGCTGAAGCTTTCTTT. Translating gives CSVASRGAEAFF. This chain connects TRBV29-1 to TRBJ1-1; maybe TRBD1 (6 bases). The CDR3 is 12 residues long. The V and J ends lost 4 bases and 6 bases respectively, with 12 bases between them. Germline V gene lookup returns CDR1 SQVTM and CDR2 ANQGSEA.

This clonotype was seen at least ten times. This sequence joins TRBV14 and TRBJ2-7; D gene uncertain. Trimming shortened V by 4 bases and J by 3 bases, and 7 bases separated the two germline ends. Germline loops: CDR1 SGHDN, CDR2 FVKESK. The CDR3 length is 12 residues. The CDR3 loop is CASSRSRYEQYF. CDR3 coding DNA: TGTGCCAGCAGCCGTAGCCGCTACGAGCAGTACTTC.

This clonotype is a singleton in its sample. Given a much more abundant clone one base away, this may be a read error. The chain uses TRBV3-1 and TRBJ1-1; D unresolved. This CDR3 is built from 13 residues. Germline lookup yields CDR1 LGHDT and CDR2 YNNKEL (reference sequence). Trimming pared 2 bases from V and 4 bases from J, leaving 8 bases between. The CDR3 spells CASSQIDGTEAFF. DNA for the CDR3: TGTGCCAGCAGCCAAATAGATGGCACTGAAGCTTTCTTT.

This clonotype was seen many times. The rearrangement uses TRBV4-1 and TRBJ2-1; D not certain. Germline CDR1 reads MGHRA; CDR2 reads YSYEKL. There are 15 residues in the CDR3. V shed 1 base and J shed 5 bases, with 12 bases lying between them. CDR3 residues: CASSQAVLEHNEQFF. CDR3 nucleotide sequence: TGCGCCAGCAGCCAAGCAGTTCTCGAACACAATGAGCAGTTCTTC.

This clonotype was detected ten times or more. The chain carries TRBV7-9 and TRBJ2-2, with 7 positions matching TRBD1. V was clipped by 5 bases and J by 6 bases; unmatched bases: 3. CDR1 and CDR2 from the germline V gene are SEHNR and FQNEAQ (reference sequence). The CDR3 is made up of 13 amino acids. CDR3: CASSPTGAGELFF. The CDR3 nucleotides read TGTGCCAGCAGCCCTACAGGGGCCGGGGAGCTGTTTTTT.

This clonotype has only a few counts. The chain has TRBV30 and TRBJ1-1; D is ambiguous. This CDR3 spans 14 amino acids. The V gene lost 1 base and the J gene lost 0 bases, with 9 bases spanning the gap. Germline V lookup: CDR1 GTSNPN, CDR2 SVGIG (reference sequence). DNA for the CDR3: TGTGCCTGGAGTGAGGGCAGCATGAACACTGAAGCTTTCTTT. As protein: CAWSEGSMNTEAFF.

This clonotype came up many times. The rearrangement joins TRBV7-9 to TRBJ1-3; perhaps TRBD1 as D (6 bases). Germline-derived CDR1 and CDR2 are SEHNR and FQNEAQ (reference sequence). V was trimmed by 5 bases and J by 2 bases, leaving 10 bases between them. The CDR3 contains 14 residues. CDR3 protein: CASSRQDPGNTIYF. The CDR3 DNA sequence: TGTGCCAGCAGCAGACAGGATCCTGGAAACACCATATATTTT.

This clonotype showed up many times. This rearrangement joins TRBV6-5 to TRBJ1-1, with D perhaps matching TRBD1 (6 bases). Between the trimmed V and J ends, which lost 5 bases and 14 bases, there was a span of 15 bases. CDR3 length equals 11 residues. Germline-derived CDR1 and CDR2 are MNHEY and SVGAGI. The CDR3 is CASSMGLDSFF. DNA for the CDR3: TGTGCCAGCAGTATGGGCCTGGACAGCTTCTTT.

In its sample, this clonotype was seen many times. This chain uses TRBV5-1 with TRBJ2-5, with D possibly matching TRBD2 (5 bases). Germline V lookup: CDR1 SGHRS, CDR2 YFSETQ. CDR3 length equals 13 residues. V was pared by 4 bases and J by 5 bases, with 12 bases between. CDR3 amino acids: CASSPRGHETQYF. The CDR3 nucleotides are TGCGCCAGCAGCCCTCGAGGGCACGAGACCCAGTACTTC.

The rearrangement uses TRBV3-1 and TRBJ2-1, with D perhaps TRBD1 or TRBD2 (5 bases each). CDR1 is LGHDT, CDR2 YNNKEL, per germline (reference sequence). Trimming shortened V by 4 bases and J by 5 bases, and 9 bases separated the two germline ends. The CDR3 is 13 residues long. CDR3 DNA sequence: TGTGCCAGCAGCCTCCAGGGAGACAATGAGCAGTTCTTC. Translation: CASSLQGDNEQFF.

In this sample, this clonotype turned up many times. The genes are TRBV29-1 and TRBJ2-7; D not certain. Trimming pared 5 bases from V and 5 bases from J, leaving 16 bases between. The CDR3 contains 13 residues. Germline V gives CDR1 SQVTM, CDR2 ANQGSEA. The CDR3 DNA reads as TGCAGCGTTCGGTTTTGGGCCCGGGACGAGCAGTACTTC. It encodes CSVRFWARDEQYF.

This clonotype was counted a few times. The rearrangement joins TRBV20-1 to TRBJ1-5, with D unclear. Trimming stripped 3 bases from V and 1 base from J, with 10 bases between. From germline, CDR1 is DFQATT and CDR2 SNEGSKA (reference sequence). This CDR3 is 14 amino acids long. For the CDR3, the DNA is TGCAGTGCTAGCCCCTGGCAGAGCAATCAGCCCCAGCATTTT. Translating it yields CSASPWQSNQPQHF.